Listed here are 28 T cell receptor beta chains from one sample, sequenced in a study of cytomegalovirus exposure and HLA in healthy donors. With 60 Vbeta and 13 Jbeta primers, the PCR was carried out. Method: immunoSEQ multiplex PCR; TCRdb's copy keeps in-frame clones and lacks some. The sample's table shows 150,000 or so clones. Sequencing input: PBMCs. The receptors here all came from a man between 18 and 29 years old in good health and CMV-seronegative.

The chain has TRBV30 and TRBJ1-3; D is undetermined. The length of the CDR3 is 12 residues. V was cut by 4 bases and J by 4 bases, with 8 bases left in between. Germline V gene sequence: CDR1 GTSNPN, CDR2 SVGIG (reference sequence). CDR3 sequence: CAWTRAGNTIYF. CDR3 DNA: TGTGCCTGGACCCGCGCCGGAAACACCATATATTTT.

V gene TRBV5-1 combines with J gene TRBJ1-4; D is uncertain. The V gene's germline CDR1 is SGHRS and CDR2 YFSETQ. There are 15 residues in the CDR3. Trimming took 9 bases from V and 5 from J, leaving 20 bases between them. The CDR3 DNA is TGCGCCACCAAACCCCTGTTTGGGGAGAATGAAAAACTGTTTTTT. Translated, it gives CATKPLFGENEKLFF.

The chain joins TRBV7-9 to TRBJ2-7, with TRBD1 matching 7 bases. V gave up 5 bases and J gave up 4 bases; unmatched junction bases: 8. There are 14 residues in the CDR3. The germline V gene has CDR1 SEHNR and CDR2 FQNEAQ (reference sequence). CDR3 sequence (DNA): TGTGCCAGCAGCCACGAACAGGGGATGTACGAGCAGTACTTC. Protein product: CASSHEQGMYEQYF.

The J gene is TRBJ1-1, the V gene TRBV2; D remains unclear. The V end lost 2 bases, the J end lost 5 bases, and 12 bases lay between the germline ends. This CDR3 comprises 14 residues. Germline CDR1 is SNHLY and CDR2 is FYNNEI. This CDR3 reads CASSERLAGTEAFF. CDR3 sequence (DNA): TGTGCCAGCAGTGAACGGCTGGCGGGAACTGAAGCTTTCTTT.

CDR3 protein: CASSRSRVGAEAFF. Written as DNA, the CDR3 is TGTGCCAGCAGTCGCTCCCGAGTCGGGGCTGAAGCTTTCTTT. The rearrangement joins TRBV28 to TRBJ1-1, with D uncertain. The V gene lost 5 bases and the J gene lost 6 bases, with 16 bases spanning the gap. Germline V lookup: CDR1 MDHEN, CDR2 SYDVKM. This CDR3 is 14 amino acids long.

The chain is built from TRBV12-5 and TRBJ1-1, with D possibly matching TRBD1 (5 bases). Germline assignment: CDR1 LGHNT and CDR2 FRNRAP. The V end was cut by 4 bases, the J end by 1 base, with 10 bases between. CDR3 size: 14 residues. CDR3 nucleotides: TGTGCTAGTGGTTCCGGGGGGTCGAACACTGAAGCTTTCTTT. This codes for CASGSGGSNTEAFF.

J is TRBJ2-5 and V is TRBV14; D not resolved. From germline, CDR1 is SGHDN and CDR2 FVKESK. Trimming took off 3 bases at V and 5 bases at J, with 10 bases between the two ends. This CDR3 contains 13 residues. The CDR3 region is CASSQPTEETQYF. In nucleotides, the CDR3 is TGTGCCAGCAGCCAGCCCACGGAGGAGACCCAGTACTTC.

The chain joins TRBV9 to TRBJ2-5, with 7 bases matching TRBD2. V dropped 0 bases and J dropped 1; count of bases not matched to a gene: 6. Germline V gene sequence: CDR1 SGDLS, CDR2 YYNGEE. The CDR3 covers 16 residues. CDR3 sequence (DNA): TGTGCCAGCAGCGTAGAAGCGGGATCGGGCCAAGAGACCCAGTACTTC. Translating gives CASSVEAGSGQETQYF. Full variable domain (missing parts from reference TRBV9 and TRBJ2-5): DSGVTQTPKHLITATGQRVTLRCSPRSGDLSVYWYQQSLDQGLQFLIQYYNGEERAKGNILERFSAQQFPDLHSELNLSSLELGDSALYFCASSVEAGSGQETQYFGPGTRLLVL.

This chain connects TRBV28 to TRBJ2-7, with 7 bases identical to TRBD2. In germline, CDR1 is MDHEN, CDR2 SYDVKM. With V trimmed by 2 bases and J by 1 base, 5 bases remained unmatched. The CDR3 has 15 residues. The CDR3 spells CASSLISSGSYEQYF. CDR3 DNA sequence: TGTGCCAGCAGTTTAATATCTAGCGGATCCTACGAGCAGTACTTC. The full variable domain, in which reference TRBV28 and TRBJ2-7 provide the parts outside the CDR3, is DVKVTQSSRYLVKRTGEKVFLECVQDMDHENMFWYRQDPGLGLRLIYFSYDVKMKEKGDIPEGYSVSREKKERFSLILESASTNQTSMYLCASSLISSGSYEQYFGPGTRLTVT.

This sequence joins TRBV4-1 and TRBJ1-6; D possibly corresponds to TRBD1 (6 bases). Germline loops: CDR1 MGHRA, CDR2 YSYEKL. The CDR3 has 15 residues. V lost 4 bases, J lost 6 bases, and 13 bases lay in between. The CDR3 protein is CASSPPTGINSPLHF. The DNA for the CDR3 is TGCGCCAGCAGCCCACCGACAGGTATTAATTCACCCCTCCACTTT.

V is TRBV5-5 and J is TRBJ1-1, with D perhaps TRBD1 (5 bases). Germline V gives CDR1 SGHKS, CDR2 YYEKEE (reference sequence). V was pared by 2 bases and J by 1 base, with 12 bases between. The CDR3 runs to 15 residues. The CDR3 region has the DNA TGTGCCAGCAGCTTCCTAGACAGACAGAACACTGAAGCTTTCTTT. Amino acid sequence: CASSFLDRQNTEAFF. Full variable domain (outside the CDR3, taken from reference TRBV5-5 and TRBJ1-1): DAGVTQSPTHLIKTRGQQVTLRCSPISGHKSVSWYQQVLGQGPQFIFQYYEKEERGRGNFPDRFSARQFPNYSSELNVNALLLGDSALYLCASSFLDRQNTEAFFGQGTRLTVV.

The chain uses TRBV9 and TRBJ2-5; D is unresolved. The CDR3 contains 13 residues. Germline values: CDR1 SGDLS, CDR2 YYNGEE. V was cut by 0 bases and J by 5 bases, with 8 bases left in between. The CDR3 sequence is CASSVGRRETQYF. CDR3 coding DNA: TGTGCCAGCAGCGTAGGTCGCAGGGAGACCCAGTACTTC.

Worth noting for this clone: One end of the junction does not line up with germline, which may come from a read error. The chain combines TRBV5-1 with TRBJ2-7; a weak D match, TRBD2 (7 bases). Per the germline V gene, CDR1 is SGHRS and CDR2 is YFSETQ. The CDR3 length is 13 residues. In DNA, the CDR3 is TGCGCCAGCAGCTCCGGGACTAAGGGGGTGTCATTCTTC. Amino acids: CASSSGTKGVSFF. Supplemented by reference TRBV5-1 and TRBJ2-7, the full variable domain reads KAGVTQTPRYLIKTRGQQVTLSCSPISGHRSVSWYQQTPGQGLQFLFEYFSETQRNKGNFPGRFSGRQFSNSRSEMNVSTLELGDSALYLCASSSGTKGVSFFGPGTRLTVT.

CDR3 region: CASSVEGVGLGRAHNEQFF. CDR3 bases: TGTGCCAGCAGCGTAGAGGGGGTCGGTTTAGGCAGGGCCCACAATGAGCAGTTCTTC. V usage is TRBV9 and J usage is TRBJ2-1, with D possibly being TRBD1 (6 bases). The CDR3 loop spans 19 amino acids. Germline V CDR1 and CDR2: SGDLS, YYNGEE. V lost 0 bases, J lost 5 bases, and 24 bases lay in between.

The chain combines TRBV11-2 with TRBJ1-2; D may be TRBD1 (5 bases). V shed 1 base and J shed 4 bases, with 13 bases lying between them. Germline V gene data show CDR1 as SGHAT and CDR2 as FQNNGV. The CDR3 length is 15 residues. The CDR3 nucleotides are TGTGCCAGCAGCTTAGGCGTCCGGCAGGGCTATGGCTACACCTTC. Protein product: CASSLGVRQGYGYTF.

The chain links TRBV7-9 to TRBJ2-2, with D possibly TRBD1 on 5 matching bases. The V and J ends lost 2 bases and 1 base respectively, with 11 bases between them. CDR3 length: 16 amino acids. Germline assignment: CDR1 SEHNR and CDR2 FQNEAQ (reference sequence). CDR3 in DNA: TGTGCCAGCAGCTTATATAGGACAATGAACACCGGGGAGCTGTTTTTT. This gives the protein CASSLYRTMNTGELFF.

The chain combines TRBV7-2 with TRBJ1-3; 9 bases line up with TRBD1. CDR1 SGHTA and CDR2 FQGNSA come from the germline V gene. This CDR3 region has 13 residues. The J segment lost 6 bases and the V segment lost 8 bases, leaving 5 bases of the junction unmatched. The CDR3 region has the DNA TGTGCCAGCCTTGGGACAGGGAAAAACACCATATATTTT. Translating it yields CASLGTGKNTIYF. Based on the CDR3 plus reference TRBV7-2 and TRBJ1-3, the full variable domain is GAGVSQSPSNKVTEKGKDVELRCDPISGHTALYWYRQSLGQGLEFLIYFQGNSAPDKSGLPSDRFSAERTGGSVSTLTIQRTQQEDSAVYLCASLGTGKNTIYFGEGSWLTVV.

This chain uses TRBV6-1 with TRBJ2-2; D perhaps matches TRBD1 (5 bases). The ends were cut back, 1 base at V and 6 bases at J, with 12 bases in the middle. Looked up from germline, CDR1 is MNHNS and CDR2 is SASEGT. There are 15 residues in the CDR3. CDR3 loop: CASSEVRGRAGELFF. The CDR3 bases are TGTGCCAGCAGTGAAGTAAGGGGTCGCGCCGGGGAGCTGTTTTTT.

The rearrangement links TRBV28 to TRBJ2-7; 7 positions agree with TRBD2. The length of the CDR3 is 12 residues. Looked up from germline, CDR1 is MDHEN and CDR2 is SYDVKM. CDR3 protein: CAIGGNSYEQYF. CDR3 nucleotide sequence: TGTGCGATCGGGGGGAACTCCTACGAGCAGTACTTC.

CDR3 sequence (DNA): TGTGCCAGCAGTTCCGGGTCCGGCTACACCTTC. This translates into CASSSGSGYTF. The rearrangement uses TRBV27 and TRBJ1-2; D uncertain. The germline gives CDR1 MNHEY, CDR2 SMNVEV (reference sequence). V was pared by 4 bases and J by 8 bases, with 8 bases between. The CDR3 length is 11 residues.

The J gene is TRBJ2-1, the V gene TRBV5-8; a weak D match, TRBD1 (5 bases). The CDR3 is made up of 14 amino acids. CDR1 and CDR2 (germline): SGHTS, YDEGEE. Trimming shortened V by 0 bases and J by 8 bases, and 12 bases separated the two germline ends. The CDR3, as DNA: TGTGCCAGCAGCTTGGGACAGTCGTGGCATGAGCAGTTCTTC. This codes for CASSLGQSWHEQFF.

The chain combines TRBV6-6 with TRBJ2-7; 8 nucleotides line up with TRBD1. Trimming took 5 bases from V and 0 from J; bases not matched to a gene: 6. Germline V CDR1 and CDR2: MNHNY, SVGAGI (reference sequence). The CDR3 is made up of 15 amino acids. The CDR3 nucleotides are TGTGCCAGCAGTGATCACAGGGGGGACTCCTACGAGCAGTACTTC. Translation gives CASSDHRGDSYEQYF.

The chain links TRBV6-1 to TRBJ1-1, with a possible D match to TRBD1 (6 bases). The CDR3 loop spans 16 amino acids. Germline CDR1 is MNHNS and CDR2 is SASEGT. The germline V and J ends were trimmed by 2 bases and 7 bases, with 20 bases remaining between them. The CDR3, as DNA: TGTGCCAGCAGTGAATTACCGGGGGGGGCGCCTTATGAAGCTTTCTTT. Amino acids: CASSELPGGAPYEAFF.

V is TRBV19 and J is TRBJ1-5; tentative D call: TRBD1 (5 bases). V was cut by 3 bases and J by 8 bases, with 17 bases left in between. The CDR3 loop spans 15 amino acids. Germline CDR1 and CDR2: LNHDA and SQIVND (reference sequence). Written as DNA, the CDR3 is TGTGCCAGTAGTATCCGGACGGGGGTAATCAAGCCCCAGCATTTT. Translating it yields CASSIRTGVIKPQHF.

V and J are TRBV9 and TRBJ2-7; D may be TRBD2 (5 bases). Germline V gene lookup returns CDR1 SGDLS and CDR2 YYNGEE. The CDR3 runs 13 residues. The germline V and J ends were trimmed by 0 bases and 7 bases, with 11 bases remaining between them. In nucleotides, the CDR3 is TGTGCCAGCAGCGTAGGTGGAGGATCGGAGCAGTACTTC. Its protein is CASSVGGGSEQYF.

The rearrangement joins TRBV28 to TRBJ1-1; tentative D call: TRBD1 (5 bases). Per germline, CDR1 MDHEN and CDR2 SYDVKM. This CDR3 is built from 16 residues. The V end was cut by 5 bases, the J end by 1 base, with 17 bases between. CDR3 coding DNA: TGTGCCAGCAGTCCCCCTACGACAGCGCAGAACACTGAAGCTTTCTTT. Protein: CASSPPTTAQNTEAFF.

The CDR3 coding sequence is TGTGCCAGCAGCTTAATTAATCGGCCGGCAGGTATACGTGGGGCCAACGTCCTGACTTTC. Amino acid sequence: CASSLINRPAGIRGANVLTF. The J gene is TRBJ2-6, the V gene TRBV7-3, with no clear D. This CDR3 spans 20 amino acids. Trimming shortened V by 1 base and J by 3 bases, and 22 bases separated the two germline ends. Per germline, CDR1 SGHTA and CDR2 FQGTGA.

The chain joins TRBV2 to TRBJ1-2; perhaps TRBD1 as D (5 bases). Per the germline V gene, CDR1 is SNHLY and CDR2 is FYNNEI. This CDR3 has 13 amino acids. The V end was cut by 8 bases, the J end by 4 bases, with 14 bases between. In nucleotides, the CDR3 is TGTGCCAGCGACCTAACGACAGCCTATGGCTACACCTTC. Translating it yields CASDLTTAYGYTF. Full variable domain (outside the CDR3, taken from reference TRBV2 and TRBJ1-2): EPEVTQTPSHQVTQMGQEVILRCVPISNHLYFYWYRQILGQKVEFLVSFYNNEISEKSEIFDDQFSVERPDGSNFTLKIRSTKLEDSAMYFCASDLTTAYGYTFGSGTRLTVV.